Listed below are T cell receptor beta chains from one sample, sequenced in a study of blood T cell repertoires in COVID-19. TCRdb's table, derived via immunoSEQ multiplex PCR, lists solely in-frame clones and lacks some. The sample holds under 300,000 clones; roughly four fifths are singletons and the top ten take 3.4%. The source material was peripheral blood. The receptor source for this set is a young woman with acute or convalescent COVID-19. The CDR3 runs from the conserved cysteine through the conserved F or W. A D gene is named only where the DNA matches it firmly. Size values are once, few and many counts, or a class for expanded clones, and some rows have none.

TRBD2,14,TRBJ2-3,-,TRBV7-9,CASSSSLAGNTQYF,TGTGCCAGCAGCTCAAGCCTAGCGGGAAACACGCAGTATTTT
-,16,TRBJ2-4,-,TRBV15,CATSRDEGAAKNIQYF,TGTGCCACCAGCAGAGATGAGGGAGCGGCCAAAAACATTCAGTACTTC
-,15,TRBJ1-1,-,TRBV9,CASSVGGTSNTEAFF,TGTGCCAGCAGCGTAGGGGGCACCTCCAACACTGAAGCTTTCTTT
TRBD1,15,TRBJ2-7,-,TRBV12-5,CASGLDGQGIHEQYF,TGTGCTAGTGGTTTGGACGGACAGGGTATCCACGAGCAGTACTTC
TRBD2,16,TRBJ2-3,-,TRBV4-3,CASSQVFGRDTDTQYF,TGCGCCAGCAGCCAAGTTTTCGGGAGGGACACAGATACGCAGTATTTT
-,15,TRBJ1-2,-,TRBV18,CASSPAPQEAYGYTF,TGTGCCAGCTCACCAGCCCCCCAGGAAGCATATGGCTACACCTTC
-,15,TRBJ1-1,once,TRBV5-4,CASSFNRDPNTEAFF,TGTGCCAGCAGCTTCAACAGGGATCCGAACACTGAAGCTTTCTTT
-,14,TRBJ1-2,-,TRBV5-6,CASSLERKLYGYTF,TGTGCCAGCAGCTTAGAACGTAAACTCTATGGCTACACCTTC
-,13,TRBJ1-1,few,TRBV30,CAWRLGLNTEAFF,TGTGCCTGGAGACTCGGTTTGAACACTGAAGCTTTCTTT
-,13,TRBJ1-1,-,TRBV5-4,CASSETLNTEAFF,TGTGCCAGCAGCGAAACACTAAACACTGAAGCTTTCTTT
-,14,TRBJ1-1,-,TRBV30,CAWRLVLEDTEAFF,TGTGCCTGGAGGTTGGTGTTGGAGGATACTGAAGCTTTCTTT
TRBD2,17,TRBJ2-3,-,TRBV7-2,CASRTSGSNGGTDTQYF,TGTGCCAGCAGGACTAGCGGGAGTAATGGTGGCACAGATACGCAGTATTTT
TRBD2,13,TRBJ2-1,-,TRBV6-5,CATTSGGHNEQFF,TGTGCCACCACTAGCGGGGGACACAATGAGCAGTTCTTC
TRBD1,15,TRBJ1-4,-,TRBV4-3,CASSQDRSLNEKLFF,TGCGCCAGCAGCCAGGACAGGTCTTTGAATGAAAAACTGTTTTTT
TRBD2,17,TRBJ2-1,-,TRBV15,CATSRRPGGRSYNEQFF,TGTGCCACCAGCAGGCGCCCCGGGGGGAGATCCTACAATGAGCAGTTCTTC
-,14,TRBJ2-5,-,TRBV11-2,CASSLAAGKETQYF,TGTGCCAGCAGCTTAGCGGCGGGAAAAGAGACCCAGTACTTC
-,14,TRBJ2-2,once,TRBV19,CASRWDLNTGELFF,TGTGCCAGTAGATGGGACTTGAACACCGGGGAGCTGTTTTTT
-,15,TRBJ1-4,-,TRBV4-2,CASSRRGEGSEKLFF,TGTGCCAGCAGCCGTCGGGGGGAGGGGAGTGAAAAACTGTTTTTT
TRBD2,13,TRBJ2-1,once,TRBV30,CAWLAGPYNEQFF,TGTGCCTGGTTAGCGGGACCCTACAATGAGCAGTTCTTC
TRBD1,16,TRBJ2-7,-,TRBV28,CASSLSEIGQGYEQYF,TGTGCCAGCAGTTTATCCGAAATCGGACAGGGTTACGAGCAGTACTTC
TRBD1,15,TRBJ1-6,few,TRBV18,CASSRTQGQDSPLHF,TGTGCCAGCTCTAGAACCCAAGGACAGGATTCACCCCTCCACTTT
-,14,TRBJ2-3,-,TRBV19,CASSMGGGTDTQYF,TGTGCCAGTAGTATGGGGGGTGGCACAGATACGCAGTATTTT
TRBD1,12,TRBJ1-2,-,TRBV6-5,CASTERTGGYTF,TGTGCCAGCACCGAAAGGACAGGGGGCTACACCTTC
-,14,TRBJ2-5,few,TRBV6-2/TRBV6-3,CASSPNFAPETQYF,TGTGCCAGCAGTCCCAACTTCGCCCCGGAGACCCAGTACTTC
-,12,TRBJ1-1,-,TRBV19,CASRLKNTEAFF,TGTGCCAGTAGGTTAAAGAACACTGAAGCTTTCTTT
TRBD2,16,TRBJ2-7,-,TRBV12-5,CASGLSSSGLAYEQYF,TGTGCTAGTGGTTTGAGTTCTAGCGGGTTGGCCTACGAGCAGTACTTC
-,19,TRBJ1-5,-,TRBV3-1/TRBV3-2,CASSRTGDILGGLDQPQHF,TGTGCCAGCAGCCGCACTGGCGACATACTGGGGGGGCTGGATCAGCCCCAGCATTTT
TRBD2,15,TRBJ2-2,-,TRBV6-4,CASSDGAGSAGELFF,TGTGCCAGCAGTGATGGAGCGGGATCCGCCGGGGAGCTGTTTTTT
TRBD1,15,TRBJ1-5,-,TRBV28,CASSTGQGGNQPQHF,TGTGCCAGCAGTACCGGACAGGGAGGTAATCAGCCCCAGCATTTT
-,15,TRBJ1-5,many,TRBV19,CASSIGLISNQPQHF,TGTGCCAGTAGTATTGGGCTGATTAGCAATCAGCCCCAGCATTTT
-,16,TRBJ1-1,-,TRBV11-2,CASSLALQDTNTEAFF,TGTGCCAGCAGCTTAGCCCTGCAGGATACGAACACTGAAGCTTTCTTT
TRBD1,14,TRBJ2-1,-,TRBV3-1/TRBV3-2,CASSPQGALDEQFF,TGTGCCAGCAGCCCCCAGGGGGCACTGGATGAGCAGTTCTTC
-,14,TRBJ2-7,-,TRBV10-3,CAISGEPGLVEQYF,TGTGCCATCAGTGGGGAACCCGGACTGGTTGAGCAGTACTTC
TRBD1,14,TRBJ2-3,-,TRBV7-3,CASSPGQGPDTQYF,TGTGCCAGCAGCCCCGGACAGGGTCCAGATACGCAGTATTTT
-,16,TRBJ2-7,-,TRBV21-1,CASSKSSETGHYEQYF,TGTGCCAGCAGCAAATCCTCCGAGACAGGACACTACGAGCAGTACTTC
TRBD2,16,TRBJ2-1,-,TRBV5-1,CASSPTSSGSNNEQFF,TGCGCCAGCAGCCCCACATCCAGCGGGAGTAACAATGAGCAGTTCTTC
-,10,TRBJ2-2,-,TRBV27,CASPAGELFF,TGTGCCAGCCCTGCCGGGGAGCTGTTTTTT
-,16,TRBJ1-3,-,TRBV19,CASSITQGLSGNTIYF,TGTGCCAGTAGTATAACCCAGGGACTTTCTGGAAACACCATATATTTT
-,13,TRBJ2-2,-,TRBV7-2,CASRPGRTGELFF,TGTGCCAGCAGACCCGGTCGAACCGGGGAGCTGTTTTTT
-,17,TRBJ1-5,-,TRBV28,CASSSQTGYYSNQPQHF,TGTGCCAGCAGTTCTCAGACAGGCTATTATAGCAATCAGCCCCAGCATTTT